One T cell receptor (beta chain) is described in this entry. This sample was included in a study of T cell changes during pregnancy in multiple sclerosis. Trimming removed 5 bases from V and 6 bases from J; junction bases left unmatched: 5. Germline lookup yields CDR1 SGHKS and CDR2 YYEKEE (reference sequence). This CDR3 spans 15 amino acids. Clones were sequenced by immunoSEQ multiplex PCR, and TCRdb holds only the in-frame ones, with some missing. The table lists around 23,000 clones, 90% of them singletons. The source was CD8+ T cells from peripheral blood mononuclear cells, collected in the third trimester of pregnancy. The clonotype comes from a female donor in good health, enrolled as a control in a pregnancy study. The V gene is TRBV5-5, the J gene TRBJ2-2, with 12 bases identical to TRBD1. Here the CDR3 DNA reads TGTGCCAGCAGACGGGACAGGGGGCGTGCCGGGGAGCTGTTTTTT. Its translation is CASRRDRGRAGELFF.